The next 28 T cell receptor beta chains were all read from a single sample in a study of regulatory T cells in long-lasting Graves disease. For TCR beta, libraries came from iRepertoire HTBI primers and Arm-PCR of CDR3 regions. TCRdb processed the multiplex PCR reads anew with MiXCR; each CDR3 protein has one entry. The sample yields 440,000 or so distinct CDR3 sequences, 15% seen once. The sample's time point: newly diagnosed GD, antithyroid drugs for less than 3 months. There was RNA extracted from PBMCs, and the TCR library was made from it. These data were also filed under a second study, of T cells in Graves' hyperthyroidism and ophthalmopathy.

The material was peripheral blood mononuclear cells (PBMCs), obtained at new diagnosis, from a patient treated with antithyroid drugs. The receptors originated from a woman in her twenties or thirties with Graves disease.

This rearrangement joins TRBV6-1 to TRBJ2-5, with D unclear. The length of the CDR3 is 14 residues. The ends were cut back, 2 bases at V and 0 bases at J, with 7 bases in the middle. The germline V gene encodes CDR1 MNHNS and CDR2 SASEGT. This chain's CDR3 is CASSEFGDQETQYF. The CDR3 DNA sequence: TGTGCCAGCAGTGAATTTGGGGACCAAGAGACCCAGTACTTC.

This clonotype appeared many times. V is TRBV6-2 or TRBV6-3 and J is TRBJ2-3; 8 nucleotides line up with TRBD2. CDR3 length equals 16 residues. Germline trimming cut 6 bases from V and 1 base from J; bases unmatched to any gene: 9. Germline CDR1 reads MNHEY; CDR2 reads SVGEGT. CDR3 coding DNA: TGTGCCAGCAGCATGCTTACTAGCGGTGGCACAGATACGCAGTATTTT. This gives the protein CASSMLTSGGTDTQYF.

There are many counts of this clonotype. The genes are TRBV18 and TRBJ2-7, with TRBD2 identical over 9 bases. The CDR3 spans 17 residues. V lost 2 bases, J lost 1 base, and 9 bases stayed unmatched. Per the germline V gene, CDR1 is KGHSH and CDR2 is LQKENI. For the CDR3, the DNA is TGTGCCAGCTCACCAGGGCTAGCGGGAAATCCGTCCTACGAGCAGTACTTC. Translation gives CASSPGLAGNPSYEQYF.

CDR3 protein: CASSVGGRGNNEQFF. For the CDR3, the DNA is TGTGCCAGCAGTGTCGGCGGGAGGGGAAACAATGAGCAGTTCTTC. The chain recombines TRBV25-1 with TRBJ2-1; TRBD2 matches 9 bases. V shed 4 bases and J 5 bases; nucleotides not matched to a gene: 6. Germline V gene data show CDR1 as MGHDK and CDR2 as SYGVNS. CDR3 length: 15 amino acids.

The rearrangement links TRBV29-1 to TRBJ2-7; 15 bases fit TRBD2. The CDR3 is 17 amino acids. V was clipped by 4 bases and J by 3 bases; unmatched bases: 10. Germline V gene sequence: CDR1 SQVTM, CDR2 ANQGSEA. Here the CDR3 reads CSVGTSGRVQGYYEQYF. Here the CDR3 DNA reads TGCAGCGTTGGGACTAGCGGGAGGGTCCAAGGCTACTACGAGCAGTACTTC.

Ten or more counts support this clonotype. This chain uses TRBV11-2 with TRBJ2-1; D is tentatively TRBD1 or TRBD2 (5 bases each). Germline values: CDR1 SGHAT, CDR2 FQNNGV. V shed 6 bases and J shed 10 bases, with 13 bases lying between them. The CDR3 totals 12 residues. CDR3 coding DNA: TGTGCCAGCAGAACGACGGGGCCCGAGCAGTTCTTC. Translated, it gives CASRTTGPEQFF.

This clonotype was observed a few times. The chain recombines TRBV6-1 with TRBJ1-2, with D perhaps TRBD1 (5 bases). CDR3 length: 15 amino acids. Germline lookup yields CDR1 MNHNS and CDR2 SASEGT. V was cut by 8 bases and J by 4 bases, with 20 bases left in between. The CDR3 DNA reads as TGTGCCAGCTTTTCCTTGGGGGACGGTTTCTATGGCTACACCTTC. Its translation is CASFSLGDGFYGYTF.

In this sample, this clonotype turned up many times. The chain carries TRBV3-1 and TRBJ1-5, with D hard to call. This CDR3 contains 15 residues. Deletions cut 0 bases from V and 9 bases from J, with 15 bases between. Germline loops: CDR1 LGHDT, CDR2 YNNKEL (reference sequence). The CDR3 DNA sequence: TGTGCCAGCAGCCAAGATGTGGCTGGCCGGGGGCCCCAGCATTTT. Residues: CASSQDVAGRGPQHF.

This clonotype was recorded a few times. CDR3 nucleotide sequence: TGCGCCAGCAGCCAAGGGGGAGCCCCCGGGCACGGCTACACCTTC. It yields the protein CASSQGGAPGHGYTF. The chain is built from TRBV4-1 and TRBJ1-2; D unresolved. V lost 1 base and J 8 bases, leaving 17 bases between the germline ends. Germline V gives CDR1 MGHRA, CDR2 YSYEKL. This CDR3 contains 15 residues.

This clonotype was found many times. The gene calls are TRBV12-3 or TRBV12-4 and TRBJ2-4; no definite D call. V gave up 2 bases and J gave up 0 bases, with 11 bases separating them. The CDR3 is 16 residues long. CDR3 region: CASSLRVVLAKNIQYF. The CDR3 region has the DNA TGTGCCAGCAGTTTAAGGGTCGTTCTAGCCAAAAACATTCAGTACTTC.

This clonotype appeared a few times. V usage is TRBV29-1 and J usage is TRBJ2-1; 10 nucleotides line up with TRBD1. Germline CDR1 is SQVTM and CDR2 is ANQGSEA. V shed 5 bases, J shed 7 bases, and the junction held 8 bases outside the gene matches. This CDR3 is built from 14 residues. The CDR3 DNA sequence: TGCAGCGTTCCCGACAGGGGGCCGTATAATGAGCAGTTCTTC. Its protein is CSVPDRGPYNEQFF.

This clonotype was counted at least ten times. CDR3 sequence (DNA): TGTGCCACCAGTGATGCGTACAATGAGCAGTTCTTC. Its protein is CATSDAYNEQFF. The rearrangement uses TRBV24-1 and TRBJ2-1; D is ambiguous. CDR1 is KGHDR, CDR2 SFDVKD, per germline. V was clipped by 3 bases and J by 4 bases, with 3 bases between them. The CDR3 runs to 12 residues.

To note about this clonotype: A much larger clone differs from this one at a single base, so this may be a read error. The V and J genes are TRBV27 and TRBJ2-7; D may be TRBD1 (6 bases). V was cut by 6 bases and J by 6 bases, with 12 bases left in between. The CDR3 is made up of 12 amino acids. Germline CDR1 is MNHEY and CDR2 is SMNVEV (reference sequence). As DNA, the CDR3 is TGTGCCAGCAGCCACCTAGGGGGCGAGCAGTACTTC. Translation: CASSHLGGEQYF.

Concerning this clonotype itself: Given a much more abundant clone one base away, this may be a read error. V and J are TRBV7-9 and TRBJ2-4; 11 bases are a match to TRBD2. CDR3 length equals 15 residues. Germline V CDR1 and CDR2: SEHNR, FQNEAQ (reference sequence). CDR3: CASSLDSGRAREQSF. The CDR3 nucleotides are TGTGCCAGCAGCTTAGATAGCGGGAGGGCTCGGGAGCAGTCCTTC.

This clonotype was observed at least ten times. The V gene is TRBV9, the J gene TRBJ2-7, with 8 bases matching TRBD2. V gave up 7 bases and J gave up 2 bases; unmatched junction bases: 8. This CDR3 has 14 amino acids. CDR1 is SGDLS and CDR2 is YYNGEE in the germline V gene. The CDR3 is CASGAGGGPYEQYF. CDR3 DNA sequence: TGTGCCAGCGGGGCGGGAGGAGGTCCCTACGAGCAGTACTTC.

This clonotype turned up a few times. A much larger clonotype is one base distant, so this may be a read error. The V call is TRBV12-5, the J call TRBJ1-2, with no clear D. The CDR3 spans 14 residues. Germline V gene lookup returns CDR1 LGHNT and CDR2 FRNRAP. CDR3 loop: CVSGLPLNTYGYTF. The CDR3 DNA reads TGTGTTAGTGGTTTGCCCCTCAATACCTATGGCTACACCTTC.

Comments on this clonotype: One base separates it from a far larger clone, so it is likely a read error. The chain recombines TRBV28 with TRBJ2-5; D gene ambiguous. Germline CDR1 MDHEN, CDR2 SYDVKM. The length of the CDR3 is 16 residues. DNA of the CDR3: TGTGCCAGCAGCTTATTAGGGCCAGACCACAAAGAGACCCAGTACTTC. It yields the protein CASSLLGPDHKETQYF.

This clonotype was detected ten times or more. The chain joins TRBV6-1 to TRBJ1-2, with 8 bases lining up with TRBD1. The CDR3 runs to 15 residues. Looked up from germline, CDR1 is MNHNS and CDR2 is SASEGT. V shed 6 bases and J 0 bases; nucleotides not matched to a gene: 6. CDR3 region: CASSRDRWANYGYTF. CDR3 bases: TGTGCCAGCAGCCGGGACAGGTGGGCTAACTATGGCTACACCTTC.

This clonotype appeared many times. V is TRBV20-1 and J is TRBJ2-7, with a possible D match to TRBD1 (6 bases). With 1 base removed from V and 2 bases from J, the gap between germline ends came to 12 bases. Germline values: CDR1 DFQATT, CDR2 SNEGSKA (reference sequence). The CDR3 sequence is 14 residues long. As DNA, the CDR3 is TGCAGTGCTAGAGTGACAGGTTCACCCTACGAGCAGTACTTC. Translating it yields CSARVTGSPYEQYF.

The sample holds a few counts of this clonotype. Given a much more abundant clone one base away, this may be a read error. The rearrangement joins TRBV3-1 to TRBJ2-7; D uncertain. V was shortened by 1 base and J by 0 bases, with 16 bases between the two germline ends. Germline-derived CDR1 and CDR2 are LGHDT and YNNKEL (reference sequence). CDR3 length equals 17 residues. The chain's CDR3 is CASSQVPLWRASYEQYF. The CDR3 DNA follows: TGTGCCAGCAGCCAAGTACCCCTTTGGCGTGCCTCCTACGAGCAGTACTTC.

A single count supports this clonotype. This may be a read error: a much more frequent sequence differs by one nucleotide. The chain combines TRBV3-1 with TRBJ2-5; D gene uncertain. V was cut by 11 bases and J by 7 bases, with 17 bases left in between. This CDR3 contains 12 residues. In germline, CDR1 is LGHDT, CDR2 YNNKEL (reference sequence). CDR3 residues: CARRTGWATQYF. Here the CDR3 DNA reads TGTGCCCGCCGGACCGGATGGGCGACCCAGTACTTC.

This clonotype was seen a few times. In nucleotides, the CDR3 is TGTGCCAGCAGTGAATTTTGGGAGGGCTCCTACAATGAGCAGTTCTTC. Its protein product is CASSEFWEGSYNEQFF. This rearrangement joins TRBV6-1 to TRBJ2-1; 7 nucleotides line up with TRBD2. The CDR3 spans 16 residues. V gave up 2 bases and J gave up 0 bases; unmatched junction bases: 4. Germline CDR1 reads MNHNS; CDR2 reads SASEGT.

This clonotype was counted a few times. The chain carries TRBV7-8 and TRBJ2-4; 13 bases fit TRBD2. The germline CDR1 and CDR2 sequences are SGHVS and FQNEAQ. The CDR3 runs 18 residues. V shed 6 bases, J shed 8 bases, and the junction held 16 bases outside the gene matches. The CDR3 loop is CASSSGLAGSVGGYIQYF. The CDR3 nucleotides read TGTGCCAGCAGTTCGGGACTAGCGGGATCGGTTGGTGGGTACATTCAGTACTTC.

In this sample, this clonotype turned up many times. The CDR3 region has the DNA TGTGCCAGCAGGTACCCTACAGGGGGCCGCACTGAAGCTTTCTTT. Amino acid sequence: CASRYPTGGRTEAFF. This chain uses TRBV28 with TRBJ1-1, with 9 bases matching TRBD1. The length of the CDR3 is 15 residues. V shed 6 bases and J 4 bases; nucleotides not matched to a gene: 9. Per germline, CDR1 MDHEN and CDR2 SYDVKM.

In its sample, this clonotype was seen many times. The chain employs TRBV13 and TRBJ2-3; maybe TRBD2 (6 bases). With 3 bases removed from V and 3 bases from J, the gap between germline ends came to 19 bases. The CDR3 spans 17 residues. Germline V gene lookup returns CDR1 PRHDT and CDR2 FYEKMQ (reference sequence). CDR3 nucleotides: TGTGCCAGCAGCTTCTACGTTTCGGGAGTATTTACAGATACGCAGTATTTT. This codes for CASSFYVSGVFTDTQYF.

This clonotype has a handful of counts. J is TRBJ2-7 and V is TRBV3-1, with 7 bases fitting TRBD2. CDR3 size: 15 residues. Unmatched junction bases numbered 6, after V lost 4 bases and J lost 0 bases. CDR1 LGHDT and CDR2 YNNKEL come from the germline V gene (reference sequence). DNA for the CDR3: TGTGCCAGCAGCCGCGGGAGTCTCAACTCCTACGAGCAGTACTTC. Protein product: CASSRGSLNSYEQYF.

In its sample, this clonotype was seen a few times. The chain uses TRBV7-8 and TRBJ1-5; the D is unclear. In germline, CDR1 is SGHVS, CDR2 FQNEAQ. Trimming pared 3 bases from V and 3 bases from J, leaving 9 bases between. The CDR3 consists of 14 residues. The CDR3 reads CASSFTHDNQPQHF. The CDR3 nucleotides are TGTGCCAGCAGCTTTACCCACGACAATCAGCCCCAGCATTTT.

This chain links TRBV4-1 with TRBJ1-1; D gene ambiguous. This CDR3 spans 12 amino acids. From germline, CDR1 is MGHRA and CDR2 YSYEKL. The V and J ends lost 2 bases and 7 bases respectively, with 8 bases between them. CDR3 bases: TGCGCCAGCAGCCAACCCCAGAGTGAAGCTTTCTTT. Its protein product is CASSQPQSEAFF.